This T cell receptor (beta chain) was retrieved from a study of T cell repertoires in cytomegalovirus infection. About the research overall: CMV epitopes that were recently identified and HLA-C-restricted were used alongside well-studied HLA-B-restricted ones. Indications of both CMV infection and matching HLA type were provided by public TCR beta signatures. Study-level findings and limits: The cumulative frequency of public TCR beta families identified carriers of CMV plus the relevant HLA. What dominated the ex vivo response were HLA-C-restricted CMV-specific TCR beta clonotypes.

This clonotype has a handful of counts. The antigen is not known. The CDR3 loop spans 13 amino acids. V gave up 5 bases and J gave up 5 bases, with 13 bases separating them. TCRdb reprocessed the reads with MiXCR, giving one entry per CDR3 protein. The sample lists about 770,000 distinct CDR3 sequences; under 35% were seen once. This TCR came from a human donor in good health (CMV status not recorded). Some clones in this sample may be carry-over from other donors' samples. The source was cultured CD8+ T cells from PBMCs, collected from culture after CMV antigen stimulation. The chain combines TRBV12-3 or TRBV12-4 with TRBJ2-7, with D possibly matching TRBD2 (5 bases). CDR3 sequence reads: CASSPRLIHEQYF. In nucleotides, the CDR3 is TGTGCCAGCAGTCCCCGACTAATCCACGAGCAGTACTTC.